Below, 6 T cell receptor beta chains from the same sample are listed, as sequenced in a study of blood T cells in healthy people across ages. Primed by a sample-barcoded 5' primer and a J-beta primer mix, a second PCR proceeded for about 7 to 11 cycles. TCRdb ran MiXCR on the 5' RACE reads and lists one entry per CDR3 protein. The table shows 550,000 to 750,000 distinct CDR3 sequences, with under 25% occurring only once. The sample comprised blood. The receptors were gathered from a man aged 70-80 years in good health.

There are a few counts of this clonotype. CDR3 nucleotide sequence: TGCGCCAGCAGTGCCGATAACTATGGCTACACCTTC. This translates into CASSADNYGYTF. The V and J genes are TRBV5-1 and TRBJ1-2; D ambiguous. Germline V gives CDR1 SGHRS, CDR2 YFSETQ. The V gene lost 5 bases and the J gene lost 1 base, with 6 bases spanning the gap. CDR3 length: 12 residues.

V and J are TRBV28 and TRBJ2-5; the D gene is possibly TRBD2 (7 bases). V was pared by 4 bases and J by 6 bases, with 15 bases between. This CDR3 is built from 14 residues. From germline, CDR1 is MDHEN and CDR2 SYDVKM. The CDR3 nucleotides read TGTGCCAGCAGTTGGACAGCAGCGGGGCAGACCCAGTACTTC. This encodes CASSWTAAGQTQYF.

Only a few counts were recorded for this clonotype. The chain employs TRBV5-1 and TRBJ2-1, with unresolved D. The J call could be wrong; TRBJ2-7 is a better fit for the DNA end. This CDR3 is built from 13 residues. CDR1 and CDR2 (germline): SGHRS, YFSETQ. The CDR3 nucleotides are TGCGCCAGCAGCTTGGCGGACGACTACGAGCAGTACTTC. This codes for CASSLADDYEQYF.

The chain recombines TRBV12-3 or TRBV12-4 with TRBJ2-1; the D is unclear. The CDR3 is 15 residues long. V shed 3 bases and J shed 1 base, with 10 bases lying between them. The CDR3 is CASSFLVSSYNEQFF. The CDR3 nucleotides are TGTGCCAGCAGTTTCCTTGTTAGTTCCTACAATGAGCAGTTCTTC.

Ten or more counts support this clonotype. The chain couples TRBV12-3 or TRBV12-4 to TRBJ2-5, with no clear D. CDR3 length: 15 residues. V was shortened by 6 bases and J by 2 bases, with 16 bases between the two germline ends. The CDR3 loop reads CASSPGIASQETQYF. In nucleotides, the CDR3 is TGTGCCAGCAGCCCGGGTATAGCCTCACAAGAGACCCAGTACTTC.

This clonotype was detected only a few times. The CDR3 nucleotides read TGCAGTGCTGATGGGGGGCGGGAGTGGAATGAGCAGTTCTTC. The encoded protein is CSADGGREWNEQFF. The rearrangement joins TRBV20-1 to TRBJ2-1; maybe TRBD2 (7 bases). Germline lookup yields CDR1 DFQATT and CDR2 SNEGSKA (reference sequence). V lost 5 bases, J lost 7 bases, and 18 bases lay in between. CDR3 length: 14 amino acids.